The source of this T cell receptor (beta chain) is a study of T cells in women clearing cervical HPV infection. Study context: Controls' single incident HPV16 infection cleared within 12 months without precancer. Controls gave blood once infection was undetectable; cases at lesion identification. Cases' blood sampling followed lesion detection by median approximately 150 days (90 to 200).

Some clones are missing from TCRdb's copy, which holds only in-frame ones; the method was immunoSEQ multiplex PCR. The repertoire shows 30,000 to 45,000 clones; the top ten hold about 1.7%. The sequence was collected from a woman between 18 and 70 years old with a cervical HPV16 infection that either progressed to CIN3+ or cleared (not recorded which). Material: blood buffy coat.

CDR3 DNA, as far as it was read: TGTGCCTGGAGTGTTAGCTCCTACGAG. It translates to CAWSVSSYE. The CDR3 in its entirety is CAWSVSSYEQYF. This chain uses TRBV30 with TRBJ2-7; D not resolved. From the germline J gene comes the end of the CDR3, since the read stops 3 residues before it. Germline CDR1 and CDR2: GTSNPN and SVGIG (reference sequence). This CDR3 has 12 residues. Trimming pared 0 bases from V and 0 bases from J, leaving 3 bases between.